The T cell receptor beta chain described here comes from a study of shared clonotypes between healthy human individuals (dated by TCRdb to 2020 to 2021). For context, the study as a whole: The cohort included a few men and a couple of women between 18 and 49 years of age. Between about 0.94 and 8.9 billion PBMCs per donor were obtained by leukapheresis. For each donor, CD4 naive and CD4 memory were each given three plates, CD8 naive was given two plates, and CD8 memory was given one plate. The study deeply sequenced blood TCR repertoires of about five healthy adults to estimate repertoire size and the extent of clonotype sharing between individuals. Different laboratories and diverse techniques were used to prepare libraries and sequence TCR repertoires, to increase sequencing depth and limit assay-specific biases. What the study reported, not specific to this receptor: Incomplete sequencing was indicated by rarefaction of sorted-subset datasets, despite the large sequencing depth. Clonotypes shared by all four sorted-subset donors showed higher generation probabilities than non-shared clonotypes. Pairwise subsampling indicated that sequencing depth was expected to affect the degree of clonotype sharing among donors. Estimated clonotype richness was generally larger for naive than for memory subsets. Only blood was sampled, and tissue TCR repertoires likely differ from those in blood. Sharing across several donors was observed for about 5% of naive CD4, less than 4% of naive CD8, over 2% of memory CD4, and around 0.44% of memory CD8 clonotypes. The genetic and exposure-history diversity represented was limited by the small number of donors.

TCR CDR3 regions were amplified from genomic DNA by multiplex PCR using the deep immunoSEQ assay. Genomic DNA extracted from each cell subset was distributed evenly over all wells of several immunoSEQ 96-well plates, and each plate served as one replicate. For sorted subsets, approximately 0.2 ug of genomic DNA, equivalent to roughly 33,000 T cell genomes, went into each replicate PCR. Purified libraries were measured with a Qubit 3.0 fluorometer, size-checked on a Bioanalyzer 2100, and measured again with the KAPA Library Quantification kit. A separate single-read 150-cycle Illumina NextSeq 550 flow cell was used to sequence each immunoSEQ 96-well plate. In the source study's methods: Because only junctional sequences without quality scores were contained in the immunoSEQ output, filtering matching that applied to full-length reads could not be performed. Sequences were annotated with PyIR, a Python wrapper for IgBLAST v1.9, using IMGT germline references to assign V/J genes and CDR3. Reads were removed for weak V/J assignments (E-value above 1e-6), missing CDR3, stop codons, out-of-frame junctions, or ambiguous translated residues. V3J clonotypes were defined as sequences sharing an identical inferred V gene, J gene, and CDR3 amino acid sequence. Percentage overlap between repertoires was computed as shared unique clonotypes divided by the size of the smaller repertoire. RTK rarefaction, the Chao1 estimator, and Recon v2.1 estimates of unobserved clonotypes were used to assess repertoire richness. OLGA was used to compute generation probabilities for all TCRbeta clonotypes that the gDNA method yielded from a few donors. What TCRdb holds here is the immuneACCESS table cut down to in-frame rearrangements. Part of the clones is not present; checked against another copy, under half of the missing clones reflect an unresolved V gene, and the others are unexplained. D and trimming were read from the DNA, whereas the V and J calls and clone size are those reported in that table. The sample table shows approximately 600,000 clones, and roughly 95% are seen once. The ten largest make up approximately 0.11% of the sample.

To note about this clone: Its antigen is currently not known. Base quality data are lacking; no much larger clone is found one base away. Distinct nucleotide sequences in the sample also encode this CDR3.

CD8 naive samples consisted of CD45RO-negative cells that were positively selected for CCR7, yielding a CD45RA+CCR7+ population without TemRA cells. The donors were healthy, HIV-negative adults who had no recently reported acute infections or vaccinations. All donors were Caucasian adults living in Nashville, Tennessee, USA. Blood was obtained by leukapheresis, after which PBMCs were separated by Ficoll-Histopaque density gradient centrifugation and cryopreserved in liquid nitrogen vapor phase. Purity and quantity of every magnetically sorted T cell population were checked by analytical flow cytometry. Each sorted fraction had its genomic DNA isolated and then quantified by UV absorbance on a Nanodrop 2000c. Spanning cysteine to phenylalanine, the CDR3 consists of 14 amino acids. The only DNA kept is the CDR3, 42 bases in frame from the first base. CDR1 and CDR2 are drawn from the germline V gene: MDHEN, SYDVKM. Trimming leaves V shorter by 5 bases and J shorter by 4 bases, with the junction holding 6 bases beyond the gene matches.

In this chain, TRBV28 is recombined with TRBJ1-1, and TRBD1 matches 8 of the central bases. Sequencing was done on a sample of naive CD8+ T cells sorted from blood. Per the publication, the cell subset or site label means: CD45RA+CCR7+. This clonotype was obtained from a woman aged 25 to 39 in good health. The nucleotides read TGTGCCAGCAGTCCGACAGGGGTTGGCACTGAAGCTTTCTTT. It specifies CASSPTGVGTEAFF.